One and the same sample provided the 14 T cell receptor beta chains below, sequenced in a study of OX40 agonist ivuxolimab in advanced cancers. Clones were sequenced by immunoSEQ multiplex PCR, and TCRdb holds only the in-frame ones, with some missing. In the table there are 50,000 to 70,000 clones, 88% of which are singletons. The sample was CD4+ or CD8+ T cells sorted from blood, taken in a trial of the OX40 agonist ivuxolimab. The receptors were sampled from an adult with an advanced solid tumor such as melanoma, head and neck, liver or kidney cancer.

The CDR3 protein is CASSPHGGTDYQETQYF. As DNA, the CDR3 is TGCGCCAGCAGCCCCCATGGGGGGACAGATTACCAAGAGACCCAGTACTTC. This chain links TRBV5-1 with TRBJ2-5; the D gene is possibly TRBD1 (7 bases). The CDR3 is 17 amino acids. Trimming left V 4 bases short and J 0 bases short, with 19 bases between. CDR1 is SGHRS and CDR2 is YFSETQ in the germline V gene.

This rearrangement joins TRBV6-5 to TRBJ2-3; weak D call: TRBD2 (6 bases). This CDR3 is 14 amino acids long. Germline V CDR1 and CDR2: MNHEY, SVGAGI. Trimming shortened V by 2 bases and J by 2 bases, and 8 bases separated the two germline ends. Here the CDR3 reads CASSYGGNTDTQYF. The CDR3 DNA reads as TGTGCCAGCAGTTACGGGGGGAACACAGATACGCAGTATTTT.

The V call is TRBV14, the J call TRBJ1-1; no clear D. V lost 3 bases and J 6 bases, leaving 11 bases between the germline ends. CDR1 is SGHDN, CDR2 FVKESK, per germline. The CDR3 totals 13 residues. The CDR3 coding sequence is TGTGCCAGCAGCCAGACGAACACCCCTGAAGCTTTCTTT. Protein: CASSQTNTPEAFF.

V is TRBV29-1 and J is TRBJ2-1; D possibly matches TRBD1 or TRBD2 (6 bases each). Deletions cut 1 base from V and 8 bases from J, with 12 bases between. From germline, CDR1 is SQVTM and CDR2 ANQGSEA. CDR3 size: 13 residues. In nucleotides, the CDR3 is TGCAGCGTTGAAGCGAGGGGGGACGATGAGCAGTTCTTC. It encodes CSVEARGDDEQFF.

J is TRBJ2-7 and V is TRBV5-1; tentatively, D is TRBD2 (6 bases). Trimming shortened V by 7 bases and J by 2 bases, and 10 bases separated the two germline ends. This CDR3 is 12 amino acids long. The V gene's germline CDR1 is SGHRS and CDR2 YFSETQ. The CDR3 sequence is CASGLNAYEQYF. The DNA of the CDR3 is TGCGCCAGCGGACTAAATGCCTACGAGCAGTACTTC.

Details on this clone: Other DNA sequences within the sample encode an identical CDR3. DNA for the CDR3: TGTGCCAGCAGTTTGAATGGCTACGAGCAGTACTTC. Protein product: CASSLNGYEQYF. The J gene is TRBJ2-7, the V gene TRBV27, with D uncertain. Trimming took 3 bases from V and 3 from J, leaving 6 bases between them. Per the germline V gene, CDR1 is MNHEY and CDR2 is SMNVEV (reference sequence). The CDR3 runs to 12 residues.

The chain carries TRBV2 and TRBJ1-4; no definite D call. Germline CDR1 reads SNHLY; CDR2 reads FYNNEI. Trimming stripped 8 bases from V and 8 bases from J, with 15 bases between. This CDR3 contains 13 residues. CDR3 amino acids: CASLGGWREKLFF. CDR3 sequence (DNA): TGTGCCAGCTTGGGAGGCTGGCGGGAAAAACTGTTTTTT.

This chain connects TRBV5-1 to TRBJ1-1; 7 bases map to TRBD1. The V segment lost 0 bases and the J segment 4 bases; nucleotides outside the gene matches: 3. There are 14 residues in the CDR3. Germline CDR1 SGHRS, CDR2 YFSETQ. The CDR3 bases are TGCGCCAGCAGCTTGGAAGGGGGCGTCACTGAAGCTTTCTTT. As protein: CASSLEGGVTEAFF.

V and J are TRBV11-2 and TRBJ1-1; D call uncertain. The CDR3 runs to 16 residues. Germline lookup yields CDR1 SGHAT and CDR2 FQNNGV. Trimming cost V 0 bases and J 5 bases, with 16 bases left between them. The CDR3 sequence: CASSLDLRVGLTEAFF. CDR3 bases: TGTGCCAGCAGCTTAGATCTTAGGGTGGGGTTAACTGAAGCTTTCTTT.

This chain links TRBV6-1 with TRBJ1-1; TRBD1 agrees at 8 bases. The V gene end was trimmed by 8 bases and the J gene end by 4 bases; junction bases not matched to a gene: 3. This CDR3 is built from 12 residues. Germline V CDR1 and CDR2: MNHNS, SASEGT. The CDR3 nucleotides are TGTGCCAGCTGTACAGGGGGCACTGAAGCTTTCTTT. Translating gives CASCTGGTEAFF.

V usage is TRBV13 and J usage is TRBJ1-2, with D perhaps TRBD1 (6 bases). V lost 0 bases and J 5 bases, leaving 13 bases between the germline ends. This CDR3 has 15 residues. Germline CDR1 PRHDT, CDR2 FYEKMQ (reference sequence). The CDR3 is CASSLGGTTPYGYTF. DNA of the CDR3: TGTGCCAGCAGCTTAGGAGGGACAACACCTTATGGCTACACCTTC.

The CDR3 spells CASSQEKLAGGGYEQYF. CDR3 nucleotide sequence: TGCGCCAGCAGCCAAGAAAAACTAGCGGGAGGTGGGTACGAGCAGTACTTC. The chain is built from TRBV4-1 and TRBJ2-7; 12 positions match TRBD2. The CDR3 is 17 amino acids. Germline V gene lookup returns CDR1 MGHRA and CDR2 YSYEKL. After removal of 0 bases from V and 4 bases from J, the junction contained 7 bases not matched to a gene.

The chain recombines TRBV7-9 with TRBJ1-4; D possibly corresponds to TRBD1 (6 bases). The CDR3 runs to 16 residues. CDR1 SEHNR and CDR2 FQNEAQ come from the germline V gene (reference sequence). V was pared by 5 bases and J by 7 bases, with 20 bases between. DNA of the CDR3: TGTGCCAGCAGCACAGAAGCGGGGGCATGGTCTGAAAAACTGTTTTTT. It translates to CASSTEAGAWSEKLFF. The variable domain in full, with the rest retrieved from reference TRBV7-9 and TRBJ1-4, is DTGVSQNPRHKITKRGQNVTFRCDPISEHNRLYWYRQTLGQGPEFLTYFQNEAQLEKSRLLSDRFSAERPKGSFSTLEIQRTEQGDSAMYLCASSTEAGAWSEKLFFGSGTQLSVL.

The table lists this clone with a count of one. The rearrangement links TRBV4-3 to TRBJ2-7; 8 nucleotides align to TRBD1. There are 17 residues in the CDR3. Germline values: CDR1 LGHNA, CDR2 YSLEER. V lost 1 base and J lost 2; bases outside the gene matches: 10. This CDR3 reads CASSQGKPGQVTYEQYF. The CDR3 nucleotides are TGCGCCAGCAGCCAAGGTAAACCGGGACAGGTGACCTACGAGCAGTACTTC.